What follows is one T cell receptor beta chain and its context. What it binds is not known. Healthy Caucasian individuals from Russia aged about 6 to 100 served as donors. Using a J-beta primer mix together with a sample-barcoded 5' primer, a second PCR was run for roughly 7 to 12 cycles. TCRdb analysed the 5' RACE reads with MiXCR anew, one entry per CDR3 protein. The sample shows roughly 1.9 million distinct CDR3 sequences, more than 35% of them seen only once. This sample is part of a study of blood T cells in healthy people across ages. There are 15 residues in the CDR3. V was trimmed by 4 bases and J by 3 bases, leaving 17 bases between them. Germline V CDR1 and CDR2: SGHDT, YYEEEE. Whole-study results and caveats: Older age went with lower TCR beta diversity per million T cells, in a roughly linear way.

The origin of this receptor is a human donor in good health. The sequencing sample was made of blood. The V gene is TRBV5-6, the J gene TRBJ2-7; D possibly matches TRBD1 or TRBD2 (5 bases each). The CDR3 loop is CASSPMPGRYYEQYF. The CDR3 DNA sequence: TGTGCCAGCAGCCCGATGCCGGGACGTTACTACGAGCAGTACTTC.